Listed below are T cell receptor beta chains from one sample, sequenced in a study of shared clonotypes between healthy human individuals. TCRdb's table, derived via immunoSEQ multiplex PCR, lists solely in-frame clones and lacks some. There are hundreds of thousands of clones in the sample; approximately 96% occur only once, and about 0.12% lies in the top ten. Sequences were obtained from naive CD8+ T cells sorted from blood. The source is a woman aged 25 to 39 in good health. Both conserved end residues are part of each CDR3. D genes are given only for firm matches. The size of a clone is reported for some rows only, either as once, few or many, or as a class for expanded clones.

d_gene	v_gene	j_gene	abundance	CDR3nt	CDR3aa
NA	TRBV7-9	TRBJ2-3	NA	TGTGCCAGCAGCTTAAGTCTGACAGATACGCAGTATTTT	CASSLSLTDTQYF
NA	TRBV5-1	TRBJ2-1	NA	TGCGCCAGCAGCCCATCTCCGACAACGACATATGAGCAGTTCTTC	CASSPSPTTTYEQFF
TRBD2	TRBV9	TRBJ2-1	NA	TGTGCCAGCAGCGTCCCAACTAGCGTGCCCTACAATGAGCAGTTCTTC	CASSVPTSVPYNEQFF
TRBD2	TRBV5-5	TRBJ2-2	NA	TGTGCCAGCAGCTTGGAAAGTAGCGGGATGATCGCCGGGGAGCTGTTTTTT	CASSLESSGMIAGELFF
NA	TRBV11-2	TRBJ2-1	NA	TGTGCCAGCAGCTTAGGGCAACCGAATGAGCAGTTCTTC	CASSLGQPNEQFF
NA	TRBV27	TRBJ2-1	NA	TGTGCCAGCAGCAGGATAGCGCCTTTTAATGGGCAGTTCTTC	CASSRIAPFNGQFF
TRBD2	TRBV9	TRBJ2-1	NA	TGTGCCAGCAGCGTTCCCTCCGGGACTAGCGGGATCTATGAGCAGTTCTTC	CASSVPSGTSGIYEQFF
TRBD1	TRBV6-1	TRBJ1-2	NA	TGTGCCAGCAGTGAACCGGACAGGGTGGTAGATGGCTACACCTTC	CASSEPDRVVDGYTF
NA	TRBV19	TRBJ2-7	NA	TGTGCCAGTAGCGAATGGACAGCCTACGAGCAGTACTTC	CASSEWTAYEQYF
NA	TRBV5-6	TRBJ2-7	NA	TGTGCCAGCAGCTTTGCTCCCTTCCCCTACGAGCAGTACTTC	CASSFAPFPYEQYF
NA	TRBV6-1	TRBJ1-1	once	TGTGCCACCCTCGTTTTTACTGAAGCTTTCTTT	CATLVFTEAFF
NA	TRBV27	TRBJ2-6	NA	TGTGCCAGCAGTTTAATTGGGGGAGTGGGGGCCAACGTCCTGACTTTC	CASSLIGGVGANVLTF
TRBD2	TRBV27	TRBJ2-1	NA	TGTGCCAGCAGTTTATCGTCGGGAGGGCTCCACAATGAGCAGTTCTTC	CASSLSSGGLHNEQFF
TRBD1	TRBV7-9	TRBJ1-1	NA	TGTGCCAGCAGGGGGACAGGGACCCCTGAAGCTTTCTTT	CASRGTGTPEAFF
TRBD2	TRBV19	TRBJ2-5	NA	TGTGCCAGTAGTATTCAGGGACTAGCGGGAGCTCGTGAGACCCAGTACTTC	CASSIQGLAGARETQYF
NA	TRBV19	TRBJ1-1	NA	TGTGCCAGTACCTCAGGGTACGGCACTGAAGCTTTCTTT	CASTSGYGTEAFF
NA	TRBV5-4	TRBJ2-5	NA	TGTGCCAGCAGCCTCTCTGAGCAAGAGACCCAGTACTTC	CASSLSEQETQYF
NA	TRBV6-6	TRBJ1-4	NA	TGTGCCAGCAGTTTTAGTAAGGGTGGCGAAAAACTGTTTTTT	CASSFSKGGEKLFF
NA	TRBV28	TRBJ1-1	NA	TGTGCCAGCAGTTTACTTTCCCTCACAGGATCAACTGAAGCTTTCTTT	CASSLLSLTGSTEAFF
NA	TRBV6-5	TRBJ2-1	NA	TGTGCCAGCAGTTACGCAGGGGGAGGGAATGAGCAGTTCTTC	CASSYAGGGNEQFF
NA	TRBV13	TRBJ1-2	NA	TGTGCCAGCAGCACCACGACAGACAACTATGGCTACACCTTC	CASSTTTDNYGYTF
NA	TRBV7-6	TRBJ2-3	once	TGTGCCAGCAGCTCCCCCATGTTACAGTTGGATACGCAGTATTTT	CASSSPMLQLDTQYF
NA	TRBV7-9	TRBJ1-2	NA	TGTGCCAGCAGCTTAGGGGCAGGGCACACCTATGGCTACACCTTC	CASSLGAGHTYGYTF
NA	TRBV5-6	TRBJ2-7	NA	TGTGCCAGCAGCTCCATGCCGATTAGCCCTGCCTACGAGCAGTACTTC	CASSSMPISPAYEQYF
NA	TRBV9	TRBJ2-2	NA	TGTGCCAGCAGCGCGGGGGCTCCCCTCGCCGGGGAGCTGTTTTTT	CASSAGAPLAGELFF
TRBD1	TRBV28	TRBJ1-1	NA	TGTGCCAGCAGCCCTACAGGGGGCGGTTTGAACACTGAAGCTTTCTTT	CASSPTGGGLNTEAFF
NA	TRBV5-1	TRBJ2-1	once	TGCGCCAGCTCTCTCAGGGAGAAACTAAACAATGAGCAGTTCTTC	CASSLREKLNNEQFF
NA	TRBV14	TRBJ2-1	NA	TGTGCCAGCAGCCAAGATGGATACAATGAGCAGTTCTTC	CASSQDGYNEQFF
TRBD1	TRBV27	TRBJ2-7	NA	TGTGCCAGCAGTTTGACAGGGGCGGACTACGAGCAGTACTTC	CASSLTGADYEQYF
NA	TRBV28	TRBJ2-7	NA	TGTGCCAGCAGTCTAGTGGCGCAGTCCTACGAGCAGTACTTC	CASSLVAQSYEQYF
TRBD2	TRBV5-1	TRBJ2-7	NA	TGCGCCAGCAGCTTGCCCGGGAGGGCCGGGTACGAGCAGTACTTC	CASSLPGRAGYEQYF
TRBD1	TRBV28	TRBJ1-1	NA	TGTGCCAGCAGTTATACAGGGGCCACTGAAGCTTTCTTT	CASSYTGATEAFF
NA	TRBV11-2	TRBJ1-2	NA	TGTGCCAGCAGCTTAGTTGGGGCGCAGAATGGCTACACCTTC	CASSLVGAQNGYTF
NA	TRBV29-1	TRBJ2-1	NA	TGCAGCGTTGAGGCCCCCCAGCGGAGCCCCTACAATGAGCAGTTCTTC	CSVEAPQRSPYNEQFF
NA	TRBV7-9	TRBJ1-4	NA	TGTGCCAGCAGCTTAGCTTTTGGAAGGACTAATGAAAAACTGTTTTTT	CASSLAFGRTNEKLFF
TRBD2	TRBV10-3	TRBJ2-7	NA	TGTGCCATCAGTGAGCCGTCTGGTAGCGGGAGGGCTCCCTACGAGCAGTACTTC	CAISEPSGSGRAPYEQYF
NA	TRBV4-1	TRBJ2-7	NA	TGCGCCAGCAGCCAAGAGGAGGGCCTGGGGTACGAGCAGTACTTC	CASSQEEGLGYEQYF
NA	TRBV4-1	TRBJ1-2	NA	TGCGCCAGCAGCCACCGGGGCTATGGCTACACCTTC	CASSHRGYGYTF
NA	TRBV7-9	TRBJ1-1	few	TGTGCCAGCAGCTTTGGGACTCTTGAAGCTTTCTTT	CASSFGTLEAFF
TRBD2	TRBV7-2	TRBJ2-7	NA	TGTGCCAGCAGCCTTAGGACACTAGCGGGGCTAGCCTCCTACGAGCAGTACTTC	CASSLRTLAGLASYEQYF
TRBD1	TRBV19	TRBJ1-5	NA	TGTGCCAGTAGTACCCACAGGGGAATGGGCAATCAGCCCCAGCATTTT	CASSTHRGMGNQPQHF
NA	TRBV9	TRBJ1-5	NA	TGTGCCAGCAGCGAAGAGGATAGCAATCAGCCCCAGCATTTT	CASSEEDSNQPQHF
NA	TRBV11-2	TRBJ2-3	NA	TGTGCCAGCAGCCCCGGGGCAGCCCGGCGGGATACGCAGTATTTT	CASSPGAARRDTQYF
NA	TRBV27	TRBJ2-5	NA	TGTGCCAGCAGTGCCGAGGGAGAGACCCAGTACTTC	CASSAEGETQYF
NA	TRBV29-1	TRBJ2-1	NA	TGCAGCGTTGAGGGTCCTTCCTCCTACAATGAGCAGTTCTTC	CSVEGPSSYNEQFF
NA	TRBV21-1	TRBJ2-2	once	TGTGCCAGCAGCCTCACCCAAGGGAGGGGATTAAGCACCGGGGAGCTGTTTTTT	CASSLTQGRGLSTGELFF
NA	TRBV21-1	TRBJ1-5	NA	TGTGCCAGCAGCAATCAAAACCACCGGGGCAGGAAGGAAAGGCAGCCCCAGCATTTT	CASSNQNHRGRKERQPQHF
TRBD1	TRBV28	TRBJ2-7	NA	TGTGCCAGCAGCTTGACAGGGAGCTACGAGCAGTACTTC	CASSLTGSYEQYF
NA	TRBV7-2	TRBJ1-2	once	TGTGCCAGCAGCTTAGTCGATGGGGGTAGGGATGGCTACACCTTC	CASSLVDGGRDGYTF
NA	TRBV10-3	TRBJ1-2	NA	TGTGCCATCAGTGAGTCGTCAGGGCGAGCTAACTATGGCTACACCTTC	CAISESSGRANYGYTF
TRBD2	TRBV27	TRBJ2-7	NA	TGTGCCAGCGGATCCGGGACTAGCAGAAACGAGCAGTACTTC	CASGSGTSRNEQYF
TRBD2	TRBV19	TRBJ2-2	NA	TGTGCCAGTAGTGGACTAGTAGGTGGCGTCGGGGAGCTGTTTTTT	CASSGLVGGVGELFF
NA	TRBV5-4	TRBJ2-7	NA	TGTGCCAGCAGCTTGCAGAGTCTTAACCACGAGCAGTACTTC	CASSLQSLNHEQYF
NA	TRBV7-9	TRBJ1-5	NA	TGTGCCAGCAGCTTTACAGATAGCAATCAGCCCCAGCATTTT	CASSFTDSNQPQHF
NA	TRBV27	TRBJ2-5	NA	TGTGCCAGCAGTTTTGGGGGGGCTGGCGAGACCCAGTACTTC	CASSFGGAGETQYF
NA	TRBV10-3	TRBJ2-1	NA	TGTGCCATCAGATCACAGGGCAACCACAATGAGCAGTTCTTC	CAIRSQGNHNEQFF
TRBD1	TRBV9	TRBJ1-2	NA	TGTGCCAGCAGCGCACAGGGGTTGAGAGGCTACACCTTC	CASSAQGLRGYTF
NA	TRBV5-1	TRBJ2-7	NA	TGCGCCAGCAGTTCCTCCTACGAGCAGTACTTC	CASSSSYEQYF
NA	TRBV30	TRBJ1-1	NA	TGTGCCTGGCGGCCGGGATGGACTGAAGCTTTCTTT	CAWRPGWTEAFF
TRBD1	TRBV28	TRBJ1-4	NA	TGTGCCAGCAGAAGGACAGGGGGAGTTGAAAAACTGTTTTTT	CASRRTGGVEKLFF